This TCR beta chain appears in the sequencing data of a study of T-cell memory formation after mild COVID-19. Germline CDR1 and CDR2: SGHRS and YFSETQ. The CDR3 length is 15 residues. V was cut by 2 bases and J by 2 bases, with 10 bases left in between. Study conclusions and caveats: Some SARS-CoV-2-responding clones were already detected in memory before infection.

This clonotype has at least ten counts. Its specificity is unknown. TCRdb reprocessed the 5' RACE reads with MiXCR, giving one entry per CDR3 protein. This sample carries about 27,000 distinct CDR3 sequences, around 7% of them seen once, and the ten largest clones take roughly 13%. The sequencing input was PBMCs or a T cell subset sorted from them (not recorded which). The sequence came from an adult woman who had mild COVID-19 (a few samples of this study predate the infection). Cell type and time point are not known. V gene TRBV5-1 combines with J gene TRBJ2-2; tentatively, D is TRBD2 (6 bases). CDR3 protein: CASSFSGTNTGELFF. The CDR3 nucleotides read TGCGCCAGCAGCTTCTCCGGGACTAACACCGGGGAGCTGTTTTTT.